The 10 T cell receptor beta chains listed next were all sequenced from one sample in a study of control samples from healthy donors and cancer patients. TCRdb keeps only in-frame clones here, not all; method: immunoSEQ multiplex PCR. The data show 100,000 to 150,000 clones, 85% to 95% seen once. Sequences were obtained from PBMCs. Receptors originate from a man aged 80 or over with head and neck cancer.

This chain connects TRBV5-4 to TRBJ2-3, with D perhaps TRBD2 (7 bases). The CDR3 runs to 15 residues. V was shortened by 3 bases and J by 6 bases, with 17 bases between the two germline ends. The germline gives CDR1 SGHNT, CDR2 YYREEE (reference sequence). CDR3 sequence: CASSSGGGSLDTQYF. CDR3 coding DNA: TGTGCCAGCAGCTCGGGGGGCGGGAGTTTGGATACGCAGTATTTT.

The chain links TRBV5-1 to TRBJ2-3; 9 bases line up with TRBD2. Germline CDR1 and CDR2: SGHRS and YFSETQ. Trimming removed 5 bases from V and 7 bases from J; junction bases left unmatched: 11. This CDR3 has 15 amino acids. The CDR3 coding sequence is TGCGCCAGCAGTGAACGACTAGCGGTCTCGAATACGCAGTATTTT. Its protein is CASSERLAVSNTQYF.

The J gene is TRBJ2-5, the V gene TRBV24-1; D is unclear. Between the trimmed V and J ends, which lost 3 bases and 5 bases, there was a span of 15 bases. The length of the CDR3 is 15 residues. Germline CDR1 is KGHDR and CDR2 is SFDVKD. The CDR3 loop reads CATSDPRTDGETQYF. CDR3 nucleotides: TGTGCCACCAGTGATCCCCGCACAGACGGGGAGACCCAGTACTTC.

This chain joins TRBV7-9 and TRBJ2-1; 7 bases fit TRBD1. Germline CDR1 is SEHNR and CDR2 is FQNEAQ (reference sequence). The CDR3 sequence is 14 residues long. With V trimmed by 2 bases and J by 5 bases, 3 bases remained unmatched. The CDR3 is CASSLTGAHNEQFF. CDR3 nucleotides: TGTGCCAGCAGCTTAACAGGGGCCCACAATGAGCAGTTCTTC. The whole variable domain, remainder taken from reference TRBV7-9 and TRBJ2-1, is DTGVSQNPRHKITKRGQNVTFRCDPISEHNRLYWYRQTLGQGPEFLTYFQNEAQLEKSRLLSDRFSAERPKGSFSTLEIQRTEQGDSAMYLCASSLTGAHNEQFFGPGTRLTVL.

The gene calls are TRBV3-1 (or the pseudogene TRBV3-2) and TRBJ2-5; D remains unclear. Germline V lookup: CDR1 LGHDT, CDR2 YNNKEL (reference sequence). This CDR3 is built from 13 residues. V was cut by 4 bases and J by 1 base, with 7 bases left in between. The CDR3 reads CASSRKIQETQYF. The CDR3 DNA sequence: TGTGCCAGCAGCCGCAAGATCCAAGAGACCCAGTACTTC.

CDR3 nucleotide sequence: TGCGCCAGCAGCTTGGAGGTTGATGGTTTGACCCAGTACTTC. This gives the protein CASSLEVDGLTQYF. The V and J genes are TRBV5-1 and TRBJ2-5; D is undetermined. CDR3 length equals 14 residues. The ends were cut back, 0 bases at V and 7 bases at J, with 13 bases in the middle. CDR1 SGHRS and CDR2 YFSETQ come from the germline V gene.

For the CDR3, the DNA is TGTGCCAGCAGCTACCGGAGGGAATTCTATGGCTACACCTTC. Translation: CASSYRREFYGYTF. The rearrangement links TRBV11-2 to TRBJ1-2; no reliable D call. Trimming shortened V by 4 bases and J by 4 bases, and 13 bases separated the two germline ends. CDR3 length equals 14 residues. Germline V lookup: CDR1 SGHAT, CDR2 FQNNGV. Combining the CDR3 with reference TRBV11-2 and TRBJ1-2 gives the whole variable domain EAGVAQSPRYKIIEKRQSVAFWCNPISGHATLYWYQQILGQGPKLLIQFQNNGVVDDSQLPKDRFSAERLKGVDSTLKIQPAKLEDSAVYLCASSYRREFYGYTFGSGTRLTVV.

The chain recombines TRBV6-1 with TRBJ1-2; 7 bases fit TRBD1. The CDR3 is 15 residues long. Germline V CDR1 and CDR2: MNHNS, SASEGT. V shed 3 bases, J shed 3 bases, and the junction held 7 bases outside the gene matches. The CDR3, as DNA: TGTGCCAGCAGTGAGGGGGGGGGACAGTACTATGGCTACACCTTC. This gives the protein CASSEGGGQYYGYTF.

V usage is TRBV11-2 and J usage is TRBJ2-3; tentatively, D is TRBD2 (7 bases). The germline gives CDR1 SGHAT, CDR2 FQNNGV. Between the trimmed V and J ends, which lost 4 bases and 3 bases, there was a span of 17 bases. The CDR3 loop spans 16 amino acids. CDR3: CASSSGGGGVTDTQYF. CDR3 in DNA: TGTGCCAGCAGCTCCGGAGGGGGAGGGGTTACAGATACGCAGTATTTT.

V is TRBV9 and J is TRBJ1-1, with 7 bases lining up with TRBD1. The CDR3 consists of 15 residues. The trim removed 1 base at V and 1 base at J, leaving 4 bases unmatched. Germline V gives CDR1 SGDLS, CDR2 YYNGEE. As DNA, the CDR3 is TGTGCCAGCAGCGTACTACAGGGGAAGAACACTGAAGCTTTCTTT. This translates into CASSVLQGKNTEAFF.